A single TCR beta chain is shown here with its context. The antigen is unknown. Once RNA had been extracted, it was reverse transcribed into cDNA to act as the sequencing template. Method: immunoSEQ multiplex PCR; TCRdb's copy keeps in-frame clones and lacks some. This table has about 150,000 clones, around 50% appearing once. This sample was included in a study of CD8+ T cells in alopecia areata. Study summary: Treated patients were given 5 to 10 mg oral tofacitinib twice daily.

Punch biopsies of lesional scalp, plus peripheral blood, were taken from alopecia areata patients. The researchers isolated CD4+ and CD8+ T cells from PBMCs by sorting. Study-level findings and limits: Lesional scalp, notably in alopecia totalis/universalis, had clonality above that of normal scalp.

Trimming took 6 bases from V and 0 from J, leaving 12 bases between them. The length of the CDR3 is 15 residues. Per the germline V gene, CDR1 is LNHNV and CDR2 is YYDKDF (reference sequence). This clonotype was sampled from a human donor with alopecia areata. The specimen comprised CD8+ T cells sorted from blood, sampled at week 0. V and J are TRBV15 and TRBJ2-1; D unclear. The CDR3 DNA sequence: TGTGCCACCAGAGGTGGTAAAGACTCCTACAATGAGCAGTTCTTC. Its translation is CATRGGKDSYNEQFF.